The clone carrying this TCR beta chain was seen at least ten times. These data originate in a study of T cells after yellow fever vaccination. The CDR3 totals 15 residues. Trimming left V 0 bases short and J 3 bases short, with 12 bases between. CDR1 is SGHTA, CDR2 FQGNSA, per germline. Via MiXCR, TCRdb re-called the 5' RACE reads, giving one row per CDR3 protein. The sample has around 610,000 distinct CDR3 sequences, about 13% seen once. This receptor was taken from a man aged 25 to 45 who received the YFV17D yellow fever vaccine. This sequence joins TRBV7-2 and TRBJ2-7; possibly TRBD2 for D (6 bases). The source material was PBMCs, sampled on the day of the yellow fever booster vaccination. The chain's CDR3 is CASSLAGLINYEQYF. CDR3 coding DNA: TGTGCCAGCAGCTTAGCGGGACTGATCAACTACGAGCAGTACTTC. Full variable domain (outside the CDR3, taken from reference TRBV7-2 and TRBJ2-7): GAGVSQSPSNKVTEKGKDVELRCDPISGHTALYWYRQSLGQGLEFLIYFQGNSAPDKSGLPSDRFSAERTGGSVSTLTIQRTQQEDSAVYLCASSLAGLINYEQYFGPGTRLTVT.